This TCR beta chain was obtained from a study of T cells in localized non-small cell lung cancer. This clone was detected a few times. Trimming took 6 bases from V and 6 from J, leaving 11 bases between them. From germline, CDR1 is MGHDK and CDR2 SYGVNS. The CDR3 totals 12 residues. TCRdb's copy holds only in-frame clones and misses some; the assay was immunoSEQ multiplex PCR. The sample shows about 33,000 clones, roughly 90% of them seen only once. The sequencing here drew on peripheral blood, taken before any cancer treatment. The clonotype was recovered from a man between 40 and 75 years old with stage I lung adenocarcinoma. This sequence joins TRBV25-1 and TRBJ1-1; D is unclear. CDR3 sequence (DNA): TGTGCCAGCAGGAGGGATACTCCTGAAGCTTTCTTT. Translated, it gives CASRRDTPEAFF.